These 32 T cell receptor beta chains share one sample of origin, sequenced in a study of shared clonotypes between healthy human individuals. The protocol was immunoSEQ multiplex PCR, while the TCRdb copy is restricted to in-frame clones and leaves out a portion. Counted here are a few million clones, approximately 92% occurring once; the ten biggest clones make up approximately 1.6%. CD45RO-negative cells were positively selected for CCR7, leaving out terminally differentiated effector memory CD45RA+ cells. Sequencing used naive CD8+ T cells from PBMCs. These receptors all stem from a man younger than 30 in good health. Some clones in this sample may be carry-over from other donors' samples.

The gene calls are TRBV5-1 and TRBJ2-7, with D perhaps being TRBD1 or TRBD2 (5 bases each). Germline V lookup: CDR1 SGHRS, CDR2 YFSETQ. The CDR3 has 17 residues. The V and J ends lost 0 bases and 6 bases respectively, with 22 bases between them. In DNA, the CDR3 is TGCGCCAGCAGCTTGGGAGGGCTTCCCGGGACGAGACCCGAGCAGTACTTC. It translates to CASSLGGLPGTRPEQYF.

The V and J genes are TRBV7-8 and TRBJ1-2, with no clear D. With 4 bases removed from V and 3 bases from J, the gap between germline ends came to 18 bases. The CDR3 extends over 16 amino acids. Germline V gene data show CDR1 as SGHVS and CDR2 as FQNEAQ. The CDR3 coding sequence is TGTGCCAGCAGCTCCCTGCGACATTTTTCGCACTATGGCTACACCTTC. Translated: CASSSLRHFSHYGYTF.

CDR3 amino acids: CASRLAGQEVYEQYF. The DNA for the CDR3 is TGTGCCAGTAGGCTCGCGGGACAGGAGGTCTACGAGCAGTACTTC. The V and J genes are TRBV19 and TRBJ2-7; 8 positions agree with TRBD1. With 6 bases clipped from V and 3 bases from J, the junction kept 10 bases outside the gene matches. The germline gives CDR1 LNHDA, CDR2 SQIVND (reference sequence). The CDR3 length is 15 residues. The variable domain in full, with the rest retrieved from reference TRBV19 and TRBJ2-7, is DGGITQSPKYLFRKEGQNVTLSCEQNLNHDAMYWYRQDPGQGLRLIYYSQIVNDFQKGDIAEGYSVSREKKESFPLTVTSAQKNPTAFYLCASRLAGQEVYEQYFGPGTRLTVT.

Remarks on this clone: Germline and junction disagree at one end, which may indicate a read error. The V call is TRBV27, the J call TRBJ2-3; 7 nucleotides line up with TRBD2. CDR3 length: 14 amino acids. The germline CDR1 and CDR2 sequences are MNHEY and SMNVEV (reference sequence). The CDR3: CVSSLADYTDTQYF. For the CDR3, the DNA is TGTGTCAGCTCTCTAGCGGACTACACAGATACGCAGTATTTT.

The chain carries TRBV7-9 and TRBJ2-5; D perhaps matches TRBD1 (5 bases). There are 14 residues in the CDR3. Germline CDR1 SEHNR, CDR2 FQNEAQ (reference sequence). V was trimmed by 5 bases and J by 0 bases, leaving 10 bases between them. The CDR3 DNA follows: TGTGCCAGCAGCCGCAAGGGGTACCAAGAGACCCAGTACTTC. Encoded protein: CASSRKGYQETQYF. The entire variable domain, with the rest obtained from reference TRBV7-9 and TRBJ2-5, is as follows: DTGVSQNPRHKITKRGQNVTFRCDPISEHNRLYWYRQTLGQGPEFLTYFQNEAQLEKSRLLSDRFSAERPKGSFSTLEIQRTEQGDSAMYLCASSRKGYQETQYFGPGTRLLVL.

V usage is TRBV25-1 and J usage is TRBJ1-2, with D hard to call. The germline V gene has CDR1 MGHDK and CDR2 SYGVNS. Trimming took 0 bases from V and 5 from J, leaving 16 bases between them. This CDR3 contains 16 residues. The CDR3 DNA reads as TGTGCCAGCAGTGAATATCTGGGCCCATACCAATATGGCTACACCTTC. Residues: CASSEYLGPYQYGYTF.

DNA for the CDR3: TGTGCCAGCAGTTACGGGGAGTCGGAGACCCAGTACTTC. This translates into CASSYGESETQYF. The V gene is TRBV6-5, the J gene TRBJ2-5; a weak D match, TRBD2 (5 bases). Germline loops: CDR1 MNHEY, CDR2 SVGAGI. Trimming left V 2 bases short and J 5 bases short, with 9 bases between. This CDR3 contains 13 residues.

For the CDR3, the DNA is TGTGCCAGCTCACCACCTAGCGGTAGCACAGATACGCAGTATTTT. Translation: CASSPPSGSTDTQYF. The chain combines TRBV18 with TRBJ2-3; possibly TRBD2 for D (6 bases). Trimming removed 0 bases from V and 0 bases from J, with 7 bases in between. CDR1 KGHSH and CDR2 LQKENI come from the germline V gene. The CDR3 runs to 15 residues.

This clone was recorded once. Other nucleotide sequences from this sample produce the same CDR3. The J gene is TRBJ1-1, the V gene TRBV19; possibly TRBD1 for D (6 bases). Trimming took off 6 bases at V and 4 bases at J, with 9 bases between the two ends. Germline CDR1 and CDR2: LNHDA and SQIVND (reference sequence). This CDR3 is 12 amino acids long. CDR3: CASRTGSTEAFF. As DNA, the CDR3 is TGTGCCAGTAGAACAGGGAGCACTGAAGCTTTCTTT.

The chain carries TRBV7-9 and TRBJ2-2, with D unresolved. V dropped 6 bases and J dropped 7 bases, with 3 bases sitting between them. This CDR3 has 10 residues. Germline-derived CDR1 and CDR2 are SEHNR and FQNEAQ (reference sequence). In DNA, the CDR3 is TGTGCCAGCAGGGGCGGGGAGCTGTTTTTT. Its protein is CASRGGELFF.

The chain has TRBV5-6 and TRBJ2-7; D is undetermined. Germline values: CDR1 SGHDT, CDR2 YYEEEE. The germline V and J ends were trimmed by 0 bases and 13 bases, with 23 bases remaining between them. The CDR3 loop spans 15 amino acids. The CDR3 sequence is CASSLGSVLAPDGYF. DNA for the CDR3: TGTGCCAGCAGCTTGGGTTCGGTACTCGCCCCCGATGGCTACTTC.

In nucleotides, the CDR3 is TGTGCCAGCAGGGCCTACAATGAGCAGTTCTTC. This encodes CASRAYNEQFF. The chain employs TRBV13 and TRBJ2-1; D is undetermined. V lost 6 bases, J lost 2 bases, and 2 bases lay in between. The CDR3 extends over 11 amino acids. Germline CDR1 reads PRHDT; CDR2 reads FYEKMQ (reference sequence).

The rearrangement links TRBV5-6 to TRBJ2-5; D unclear. The end of the DNA aligns better with TRBJ2-7, so the J call may be wrong. CDR1 is SGHDT and CDR2 is YYEEEE in the germline V gene. The CDR3 sequence is 12 residues long. The CDR3 loop is CASSLRTYEQYF. The CDR3 DNA reads as TGTGCCAGCAGCTTGCGGACCTACGAGCAGTACTTC.

CDR3 protein: CASSQGTGEHEQYF. CDR3 nucleotide sequence: TGCGCCAGCAGCCAAGGGACAGGGGAGCACGAGCAGTACTTC. The chain employs TRBV4-3 and TRBJ2-7, with 9 nucleotides matching TRBD1. CDR3 length: 14 residues. V lost 1 base, J lost 5 bases, and 3 bases stayed unmatched. CDR1 is LGHNA and CDR2 is YSLEER in the germline V gene.

With regard to this clone: This specimen includes other DNA sequences encoding the same CDR3. This chain joins TRBV6-1 and TRBJ2-2, with unresolved D. Germline V gene lookup returns CDR1 MNHNS and CDR2 SASEGT. The CDR3 runs to 14 residues. Deletions cut 1 base from V and 3 bases from J, with 6 bases between. CDR3 amino acids: CASSEGRDTGELFF. The CDR3, as DNA: TGTGCCAGCAGTGAAGGACGGGACACCGGGGAGCTGTTTTTT.

In its sample, this clone was seen once. The chain employs TRBV4-1 and TRBJ1-3, with D possibly TRBD1 on 5 matching bases. CDR1 and CDR2 (germline): MGHRA, YSYEKL. This CDR3 comprises 16 residues. Trimming pared 3 bases from V and 0 bases from J, leaving 12 bases between. CDR3 coding DNA: TGCGCCAGCAGCCAGAATGGGGCCCGCTCTGGAAACACCATATATTTT. Its translation is CASSQNGARSGNTIYF.

As to this clone: This sample includes further DNA sequences coding for the same CDR3. The chain recombines TRBV6-5 with TRBJ2-7, with no clear D. Germline V gene sequence: CDR1 MNHEY, CDR2 SVGAGI. There are 15 residues in the CDR3. V gave up 0 bases and J gave up 0 bases, with 9 bases separating them. The CDR3: CASSYSRGSSYEQYF. CDR3 in DNA: TGTGCCAGCAGTTACTCTCGCGGTTCCTCCTACGAGCAGTACTTC.

The sample holds a few counts of this clone. The CDR3 nucleotides read TGTGCCTGGAGCAGGGGGTGGACTGAAGCTTTCTTT. Translating it yields CAWSRGWTEAFF. The chain recombines TRBV30 with TRBJ1-1; 7 nucleotides agree with TRBD1. The CDR3 totals 12 residues. The J segment lost 5 bases and the V segment lost 3 bases, leaving 3 bases of the junction unmatched. Germline CDR1 GTSNPN, CDR2 SVGIG (reference sequence).

J is TRBJ1-5 and V is TRBV9; possible D gene TRBD1, 5 bases. V shed 4 bases and J shed 4 bases, with 15 bases lying between them. Germline CDR1 is SGDLS and CDR2 is YYNGEE. The CDR3 loop spans 15 amino acids. CDR3 sequence reads: CASSRGGGRNQPQHF. The CDR3 DNA reads TGTGCCAGCAGCCGCGGGGGGGGTAGGAATCAGCCCCAGCATTTT.

CDR3 bases: TGTGCCAGCAGTTTATCGAATGGGGGGGTATACAATGAGCAGTTCTTC. Encoded protein: CASSLSNGGVYNEQFF. This chain links TRBV27 with TRBJ2-1; 7 positions agree with TRBD2. The length of the CDR3 is 16 residues. Trimming took 0 bases from V and 4 from J; bases not matched to a gene: 6. Germline V gene lookup returns CDR1 MNHEY and CDR2 SMNVEV (reference sequence).

The chain uses TRBV9 and TRBJ2-1; TRBD1 agrees at 8 bases. CDR1 and CDR2 (germline): SGDLS, YYNGEE. V was pared by 4 bases and J by 5 bases, with 8 bases of the junction left unmatched. There are 15 residues in the CDR3. The CDR3 nucleotides read TGTGCCAGCAGCCCCCCAGGGGGCGGCCACAATGAGCAGTTCTTC. As protein: CASSPPGGGHNEQFF.

The chain couples TRBV13 to TRBJ2-7, with 11 bases that match TRBD2. The CDR3 consists of 14 residues. The germline V gene has CDR1 PRHDT and CDR2 FYEKMQ (reference sequence). V shed 4 bases, J shed 3 bases, and the junction held 2 bases outside the gene matches. The DNA of the CDR3 is TGTGCCAGCAGCTCCCTAGCGGGAGGCTACGAGCAGTACTTC. Translated, it gives CASSSLAGGYEQYF.

This chain uses TRBV7-2 with TRBJ1-4, with unresolved D. With 9 bases removed from V and 0 bases from J, the gap between germline ends came to 8 bases. Germline assignment: CDR1 SGHTA and CDR2 FQGNSA. This CDR3 spans 13 amino acids. The CDR3 loop is CASRFATNEKLFF. The DNA for the CDR3 is TGTGCCAGTAGATTCGCAACTAATGAAAAACTGTTTTTT.

CDR3 protein: CASSWRPGLAGHPGYEQYF. The CDR3 DNA sequence: TGTGCCAGCAGTTGGAGACCGGGACTAGCGGGTCATCCTGGCTACGAGCAGTACTTC. This sequence joins TRBV27 and TRBJ2-7; 12 nucleotides match TRBD2. The CDR3 loop spans 19 amino acids. The germline CDR1 and CDR2 sequences are MNHEY and SMNVEV (reference sequence). After removal of 4 bases from V and 3 bases from J, the junction contained 16 bases not matched to a gene.

This chain links TRBV19 with TRBJ2-7; possibly TRBD2 for D (6 bases). Trimming took 1 base from V and 3 from J, leaving 13 bases between them. This CDR3 is 15 amino acids long. Germline loops: CDR1 LNHDA, CDR2 SQIVND (reference sequence). The CDR3 here is CASSIVPGDVYEQYF. The DNA of the CDR3 is TGTGCCAGTAGTATAGTTCCGGGAGATGTCTACGAGCAGTACTTC.

This chain links TRBV18 with TRBJ2-7, with D possibly TRBD1 on 5 matching bases. The ends were cut back, 3 bases at V and 1 base at J, with 10 bases in the middle. CDR1 and CDR2 from the germline V gene are KGHSH and LQKENI. This CDR3 has 14 amino acids. CDR3 in amino acids: CASSPTGLSYEQYF. The CDR3 nucleotides read TGTGCCAGCTCACCTACAGGTTTATCCTACGAGCAGTACTTC.

The V and J genes are TRBV7-9 and TRBJ2-2, with D unclear. Germline CDR1 is SEHNR and CDR2 is FQNEAQ (reference sequence). The CDR3 sequence is 14 residues long. Trimming cost V 5 bases and J 0 bases, with 7 bases left between them. The CDR3: CASSPLTNTGELFF. DNA of the CDR3: TGTGCCAGCAGCCCCCTGACGAACACCGGGGAGCTGTTTTTT.

The chain combines TRBV5-4 with TRBJ1-1; D ambiguous. This CDR3 spans 14 amino acids. The V end lost 0 bases, the J end lost 0 bases, and 6 bases lay between the germline ends. CDR1 is SGHNT and CDR2 is YYREEE in the germline V gene (reference sequence). The CDR3 is CASSLDGLNTEAFF. CDR3 coding DNA: TGTGCCAGCAGCTTGGACGGGCTGAACACTGAAGCTTTCTTT.

The genes are TRBV7-3 and TRBJ2-1; D call uncertain. The CDR3 runs to 16 residues. Trimming took 1 base from V and 0 from J, leaving 10 bases between them. In germline, CDR1 is SGHTA, CDR2 FQGTGA. The chain's CDR3 is CASSLSGVSSYNEQFF. CDR3 coding DNA: TGTGCCAGCAGCTTAAGTGGCGTAAGCTCCTACAATGAGCAGTTCTTC.

The chain uses TRBV11-2 and TRBJ1-2, with D perhaps TRBD1 (6 bases). Germline CDR1 and CDR2: SGHAT and FQNNGV. The CDR3 contains 14 residues. Trimming cost V 1 base and J 2 bases, with 8 bases left between them. In DNA form, the CDR3 reads TGTGCCAGCAGCTTAGGACAGGACAACTATGGCTACACCTTC. Its protein product is CASSLGQDNYGYTF.

This rearrangement joins TRBV4-1 to TRBJ1-2; 12 nucleotides agree with TRBD1. The CDR3 loop spans 15 amino acids. From germline, CDR1 is MGHRA and CDR2 YSYEKL. Unmatched junction bases numbered 2, after V lost 3 bases and J lost 3 bases. CDR3 amino acids: CASSQGQGADYGYTF. The CDR3 DNA reads as TGCGCCAGCAGCCAGGGACAGGGGGCGGACTATGGCTACACCTTC.

This sequence joins TRBV9 and TRBJ2-5, with D perhaps TRBD2 (7 bases). Germline CDR1 is SGDLS and CDR2 is YYNGEE. CDR3 length: 15 residues. V dropped 8 bases and J dropped 5 bases, with 22 bases sitting between them. In nucleotides, the CDR3 is TGTGCCAGTAGCCCCTCGGGGGGCGCCCTCGAGACCCAGTACTTC. Residues: CASSPSGGALETQYF.